The 19 T cell receptor beta chains below all came from one sample that was sequenced in a study of blood T cell repertoires in COVID-19. The repertoire was sequenced with immunoSEQ multiplex PCR; TCRdb's copy has only in-frame clones and lacks some. In the table there are roughly 150,000 clones, 80% to 85% of which are singletons. Sequencing was performed on peripheral blood. The receptors originated from a man in his sixties or seventies with active or convalescent COVID-19.

The chain combines TRBV28 with TRBJ1-2; 9 bases agree with TRBD1. Germline V gene data show CDR1 as MDHEN and CDR2 as SYDVKM. The CDR3 covers 14 residues. V lost 7 bases to trimming and J lost 5 bases; unmatched junction nucleotides: 8. The CDR3 loop is CASIQDRGRYGYTF. CDR3 DNA sequence: TGTGCCAGCATACAGGACAGGGGCAGGTATGGCTACACCTTC.

The CDR3 DNA reads as TGTGCCAGCGGAAGACAGGGGAAGAACACTGAAGCTTTCTTT. Its translation: CASGRQGKNTEAFF. The chain joins TRBV6-5 to TRBJ1-1; 8 bases are a match to TRBD1. The CDR3 loop spans 14 amino acids. V trimming: 8 bases; J trimming: 1 base; junction bases outside the gene matches: 6. Germline V gene data show CDR1 as MNHEY and CDR2 as SVGAGI.

A few counts support this clone. The V and J genes are TRBV14 and TRBJ1-1; D call uncertain. The CDR3 length is 15 residues. Germline CDR1 reads SGHDN; CDR2 reads FVKESK. Trimming took off 5 bases at V and 0 bases at J, with 13 bases between the two ends. The CDR3 here is CASSAHRSMNTEAFF. CDR3 nucleotides: TGTGCCAGCAGCGCCCACCGCTCTATGAACACTGAAGCTTTCTTT.

A word on this clone: Different DNA sequences within this sample yield the same CDR3. V and J are TRBV6-2 or TRBV6-3 and TRBJ2-1; D remains unclear. The germline CDR1 and CDR2 sequences are MNHEY and SVGEGT. Deletions cut 5 bases from V and 6 bases from J, with 8 bases between. The CDR3 is 12 amino acids. CDR3: CASSRLSNEQFF. The DNA of the CDR3 is TGTGCCAGCAGTCGACTCTCCAATGAGCAGTTCTTC.

V usage is TRBV29-1 and J usage is TRBJ2-5; D might be TRBD2 (5 bases). This CDR3 region has 12 residues. Between the trimmed V and J ends, which lost 8 bases and 2 bases, there was a span of 12 bases. In germline, CDR1 is SQVTM, CDR2 ANQGSEA. As DNA, the CDR3 is TGCAGCCACTCCCGGGGACAAGAGACCCAGTACTTC. Residues: CSHSRGQETQYF.

A single count supports this clone. The V call is TRBV28, the J call TRBJ2-2; the D gene is possibly TRBD2 (5 bases). Germline V gives CDR1 MDHEN, CDR2 SYDVKM. The CDR3 totals 15 residues. The germline V and J ends were trimmed by 6 bases and 5 bases, with 16 bases remaining between them. The CDR3 DNA is TGTGCCAGCAGCCGACGCTCCGGGGTAACCGGGGAGCTGTTTTTT. It translates to CASSRRSGVTGELFF.

The chain recombines TRBV10-3 with TRBJ2-7, with D tentatively TRBD2 (7 bases). The length of the CDR3 is 14 residues. Germline V gene lookup returns CDR1 ENHRY and CDR2 SYGVKD. Trimming removed 4 bases at V and 2 bases at J, with 12 bases between. CDR3 nucleotide sequence: TGTGCCATCAGTGCCGGGGGGCCCCCCTACGAGCAGTACTTC. Its translation: CAISAGGPPYEQYF.

The chain uses TRBV13 and TRBJ1-4; D is unresolved. The CDR3 spans 14 residues. CDR1 is PRHDT and CDR2 is FYEKMQ in the germline V gene (reference sequence). Trimming removed 4 bases at V and 10 bases at J, with 16 bases between. The CDR3 loop reads CASSSSAEYGKLFF. The CDR3, as DNA: TGTGCCAGCAGCTCTTCTGCTGAGTACGGAAAACTGTTTTTT. The full variable domain, with the rest looked up from reference TRBV13 and TRBJ1-4, is AAGVIQSPRHLIKEKRETATLKCYPIPRHDTVYWYQQGPGQDPQFLISFYEKMQSDKGSIPDRFSAQQFSDYHSELNMSSLELGDSALYFCASSSSAEYGKLFFGSGTQLSVL.

This chain connects TRBV7-6 to TRBJ2-5, with unresolved D. Between the trimmed V and J ends, which lost 4 bases and 5 bases, there was a span of 5 bases. The length of the CDR3 is 11 residues. Per germline, CDR1 SGHVS and CDR2 FNYEAQ. The CDR3 nucleotides read TGTGCCAGCAGCTCCAGGGAGACCCAGTACTTC. It encodes CASSSRETQYF.

V gene TRBV6-5 combines with J gene TRBJ2-1; TRBD2 agrees at 8 bases. The J segment lost 9 bases and the V segment lost 4 bases, leaving 8 bases of the junction unmatched. The CDR3 is made up of 14 amino acids. Germline-derived CDR1 and CDR2 are MNHEY and SVGAGI. The CDR3 bases are TGTGCCAGCAGTTCGGAGAAACGGGGGGGTGAGCAGTTCTTC. Amino acids: CASSSEKRGGEQFF.

The chain's CDR3 is CASSPGQGLYEQYF. CDR3 nucleotide sequence: TGTGCCAGCTCACCCGGACAGGGATTATACGAGCAGTACTTC. The genes are TRBV18 and TRBJ2-7; 8 nucleotides align to TRBD1. The ends lost 3 bases at V and 4 bases at J; junction bases unmatched: 5. Looked up from germline, CDR1 is KGHSH and CDR2 is LQKENI. The CDR3 is 14 amino acids. The complete variable domain, with remaining parts taken from reference TRBV18 and TRBJ2-7, reads NAGVMQNPRHLVRRRGQEARLRCSPMKGHSHVYWYRQLPEEGLKFMVYLQKENIIDESGMPKERFSAEFPKEGPSILRIQQVVRGDSAAYFCASSPGQGLYEQYFGPGTRLTVT.

This chain uses TRBV11-2 with TRBJ1-1; TRBD1 might be the D (6 bases). V was clipped by 4 bases and J by 0 bases, with 12 bases between them. From germline, CDR1 is SGHAT and CDR2 FQNNGV. This CDR3 contains 15 residues. The CDR3 DNA reads TGTGCCAGCAGCTATCGGACAGCCATGAACACTGAAGCTTTCTTT. Amino acids: CASSYRTAMNTEAFF.

The chain has TRBV28 and TRBJ1-6; TRBD1 matches 7 bases. V lost 3 bases to trimming and J lost 18 bases; unmatched junction nucleotides: 14. The germline CDR1 and CDR2 sequences are MDHEN and SYDVKM. The CDR3 extends over 14 amino acids. CDR3: CASSFGQVHGAPHF. Here the CDR3 DNA reads TGTGCCAGCAGTTTTGGACAGGTCCATGGGGCCCCCCACTTT. Full variable domain (remainder filled in from reference TRBV28 and TRBJ1-6): DVKVTQSSRYLVKRTGEKVFLECVQDMDHENMFWYRQDPGLGLRLIYFSYDVKMKEKGDIPEGYSVSREKKERFSLILESASTNQTSMYLCASSFGQVHGAPHFGNGTRLTVT.

The chain joins TRBV4-1 to TRBJ1-5; 7 positions agree with TRBD1. The ends lost 0 bases at V and 7 bases at J; junction bases unmatched: 9. CDR3 length equals 16 residues. Germline loops: CDR1 MGHRA, CDR2 YSYEKL. The CDR3 spells CASSQDRPGGGQPQHF. The CDR3 DNA sequence: TGCGCCAGCAGCCAAGATCGGCCAGGGGGTGGCCAGCCCCAGCATTTT.

The chain employs TRBV2 and TRBJ1-2; D ambiguous. Germline V CDR1 and CDR2: SNHLY, FYNNEI. The CDR3 has 14 amino acids. V dropped 6 bases and J dropped 8 bases, with 19 bases sitting between them. CDR3 DNA: TGTGCCAGCAGCCCCACTCCCACAGTAGGAGGCTACACCTTC. Translating it yields CASSPTPTVGGYTF.

The rearrangement uses TRBV5-5 and TRBJ1-1, with TRBD1 matching over 8 bases. Germline CDR1 reads SGHKS; CDR2 reads YYEKEE (reference sequence). The CDR3 contains 16 residues. Trimming removed 5 bases from V and 0 bases from J; junction bases left unmatched: 9. The CDR3 spells CASSKTGAGMNTEAFF. CDR3 DNA: TGTGCCAGCAGTAAGACAGGGGCTGGGATGAACACTGAAGCTTTCTTT.

CDR3 DNA sequence: TGCGCCAGCAGAAGTGGGACTAGCGGGTCTGAGACCCAGTACTTC. Translating it yields CASRSGTSGSETQYF. This sequence joins TRBV5-1 and TRBJ2-5, with 12 bases identical to TRBD2. The CDR3 has 15 residues. V gave up 5 bases and J gave up 5 bases; unmatched junction bases: 7. Per the germline V gene, CDR1 is SGHRS and CDR2 is YFSETQ.

The V call is TRBV29-1, the J call TRBJ1-6, with D tentatively TRBD1 (6 bases). Deletions cut 2 bases from V and 9 bases from J, with 11 bases between. Germline V gene data show CDR1 as SQVTM and CDR2 as ANQGSEA. This CDR3 contains 13 residues. CDR3 coding DNA: TGCAGCGTTGAACAGGGGCCGGGTTCACCCCTCCACTTT. Protein product: CSVEQGPGSPLHF.

This clone was seen only once. A junction boundary mismatches the germline segment, possibly from a read error. This chain joins TRBV10-3 and TRBJ2-7; D might be TRBD2 (7 bases). The CDR3 is 15 residues long. The germline gives CDR1 ENHRY, CDR2 SYGVKD. CDR3 coding DNA: TGTGCCATCAGTAAGGGAGGGGGACACGACGACCAAGCCATCTTC. Its protein product is CAISKGGGHDDQAIF.